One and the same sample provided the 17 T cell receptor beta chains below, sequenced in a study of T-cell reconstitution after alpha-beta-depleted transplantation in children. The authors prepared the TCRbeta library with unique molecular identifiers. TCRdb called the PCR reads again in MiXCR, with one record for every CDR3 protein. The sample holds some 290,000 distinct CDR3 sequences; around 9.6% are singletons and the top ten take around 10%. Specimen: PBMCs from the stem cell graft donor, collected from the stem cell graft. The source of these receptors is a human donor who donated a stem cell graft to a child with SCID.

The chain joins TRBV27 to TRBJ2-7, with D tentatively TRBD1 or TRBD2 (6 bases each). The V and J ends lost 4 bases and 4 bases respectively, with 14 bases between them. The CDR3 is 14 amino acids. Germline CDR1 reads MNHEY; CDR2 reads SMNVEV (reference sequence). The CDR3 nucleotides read TGTGCCAGCAGTTCTCGGCAGGGGAGGTACGAGCAGTACTTC. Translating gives CASSSRQGRYEQYF.

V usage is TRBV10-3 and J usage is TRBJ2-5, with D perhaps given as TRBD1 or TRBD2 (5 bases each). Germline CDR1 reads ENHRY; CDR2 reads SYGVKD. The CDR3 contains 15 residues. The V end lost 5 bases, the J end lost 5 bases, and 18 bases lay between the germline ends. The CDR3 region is CAISSRDGEGETQYF. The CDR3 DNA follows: TGTGCCATCAGTAGCCGGGACGGAGAAGGGGAGACCCAGTACTTC.

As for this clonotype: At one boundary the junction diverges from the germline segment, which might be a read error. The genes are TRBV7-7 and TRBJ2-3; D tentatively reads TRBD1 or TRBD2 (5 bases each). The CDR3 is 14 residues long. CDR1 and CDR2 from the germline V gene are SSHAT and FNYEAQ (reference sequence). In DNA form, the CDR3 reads TGTGCTAGCAGCTTGCTGGGGGTTGCAGATACGCAGTATTTT. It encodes CASSLLGVADTQYF.

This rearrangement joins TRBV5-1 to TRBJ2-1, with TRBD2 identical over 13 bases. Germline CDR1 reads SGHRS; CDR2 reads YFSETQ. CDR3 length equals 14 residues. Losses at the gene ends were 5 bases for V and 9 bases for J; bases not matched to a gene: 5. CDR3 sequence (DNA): TGCGCCAGCAGAGGGACTAGCGGGGAAAGTGAGCAGTTCTTC. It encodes CASRGTSGESEQFF.

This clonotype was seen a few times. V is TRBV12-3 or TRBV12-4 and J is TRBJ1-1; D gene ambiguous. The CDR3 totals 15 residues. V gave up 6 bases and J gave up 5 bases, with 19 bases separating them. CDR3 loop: CASSSSWEGKTEAFF. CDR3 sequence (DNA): TGTGCCAGCAGCTCTAGTTGGGAGGGTAAAACTGAAGCTTTCTTT.

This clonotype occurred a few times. The DNA for the CDR3 is TGTGCCAGCAGCTTCGGACGGGTCCCCGAAGCTTTCTTT. This encodes CASSFGRVPEAFF. The V call is TRBV7-9, the J call TRBJ1-1; D is uncertain. Looked up from germline, CDR1 is SEHNR and CDR2 is FQNEAQ (reference sequence). The ends were cut back, 3 bases at V and 8 bases at J, with 13 bases in the middle. The CDR3 is made up of 13 amino acids.

This CDR3 reads CASSPQPGGAYEQYF. Written as DNA, the CDR3 is TGCGCCAGCAGCCCACAACCCGGGGGGGCCTACGAGCAGTACTTC. This chain connects TRBV5-1 to TRBJ2-7; TRBD2 aligns across 8 bases. Germline values: CDR1 SGHRS, CDR2 YFSETQ. Unmatched junction bases numbered 8, after V lost 4 bases and J lost 2 bases. This CDR3 is built from 15 residues.

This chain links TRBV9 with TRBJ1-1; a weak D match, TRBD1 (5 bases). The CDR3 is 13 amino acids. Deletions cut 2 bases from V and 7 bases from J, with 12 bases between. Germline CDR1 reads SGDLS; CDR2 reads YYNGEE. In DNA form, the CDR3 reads TGTGCCAGCAGCGTGACAGTTGGAGATGAAGCTTTCTTT. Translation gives CASSVTVGDEAFF. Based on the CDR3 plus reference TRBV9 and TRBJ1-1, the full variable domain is DSGVTQTPKHLITATGQRVTLRCSPRSGDLSVYWYQQSLDQGLQFLIQYYNGEERAKGNILERFSAQQFPDLHSELNLSSLELGDSALYFCASSVTVGDEAFFGQGTRLTVV.

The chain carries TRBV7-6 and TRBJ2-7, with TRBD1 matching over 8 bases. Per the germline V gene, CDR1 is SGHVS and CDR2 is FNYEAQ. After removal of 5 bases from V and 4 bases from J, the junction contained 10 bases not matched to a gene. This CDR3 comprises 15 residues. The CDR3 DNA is TGTGCCAGCAGCCCTCCGGGACAGGCAATGTACGAGCAGTACTTC. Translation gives CASSPPGQAMYEQYF.

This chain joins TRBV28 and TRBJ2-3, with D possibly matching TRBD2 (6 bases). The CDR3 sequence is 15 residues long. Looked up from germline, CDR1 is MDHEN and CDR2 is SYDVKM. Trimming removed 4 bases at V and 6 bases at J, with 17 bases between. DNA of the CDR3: TGTGCCAGCAGTTCCATCGGGGGACCGCCGGATACGCAGTATTTT. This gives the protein CASSSIGGPPDTQYF.

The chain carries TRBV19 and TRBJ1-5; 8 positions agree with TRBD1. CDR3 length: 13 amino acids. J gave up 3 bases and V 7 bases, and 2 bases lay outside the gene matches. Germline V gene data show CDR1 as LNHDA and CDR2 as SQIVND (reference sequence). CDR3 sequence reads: CASTTGVNQPQHF. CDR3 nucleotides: TGTGCCAGTACGACAGGGGTCAATCAGCCCCAGCATTTT.

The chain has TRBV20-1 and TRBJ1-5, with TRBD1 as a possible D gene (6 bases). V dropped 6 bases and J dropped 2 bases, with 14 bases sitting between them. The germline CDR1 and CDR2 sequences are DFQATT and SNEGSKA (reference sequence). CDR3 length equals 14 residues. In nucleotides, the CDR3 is TGCAGTGCGCGGGGCAGGGGAGGCAATCAGCCCCAGCATTTT. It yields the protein CSARGRGGNQPQHF.

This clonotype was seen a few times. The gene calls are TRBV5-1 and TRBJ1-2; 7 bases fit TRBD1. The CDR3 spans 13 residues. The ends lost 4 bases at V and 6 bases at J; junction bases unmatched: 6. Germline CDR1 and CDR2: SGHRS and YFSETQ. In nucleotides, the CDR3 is TGCGCCAGCAGCGGGACAGCCCAAAATGGCTACACCTTC. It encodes CASSGTAQNGYTF.

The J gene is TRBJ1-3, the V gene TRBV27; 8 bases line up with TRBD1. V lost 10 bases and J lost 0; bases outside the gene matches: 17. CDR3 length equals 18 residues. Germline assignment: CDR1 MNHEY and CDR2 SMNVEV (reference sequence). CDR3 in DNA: TGTGCCACCAGCTCAGGGGGCTTGAATACCTTCTCTGGAAACACCATATATTTT. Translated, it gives CATSSGGLNTFSGNTIYF.

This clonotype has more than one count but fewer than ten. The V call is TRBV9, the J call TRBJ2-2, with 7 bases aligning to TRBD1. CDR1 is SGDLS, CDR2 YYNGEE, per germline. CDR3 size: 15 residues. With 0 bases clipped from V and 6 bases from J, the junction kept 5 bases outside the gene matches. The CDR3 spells CASSVVDRVSGELFF. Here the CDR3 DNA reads TGTGCCAGCAGCGTAGTCGACAGGGTATCCGGGGAGCTGTTTTTT. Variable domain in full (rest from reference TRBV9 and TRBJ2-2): DSGVTQTPKHLITATGQRVTLRCSPRSGDLSVYWYQQSLDQGLQFLIQYYNGEERAKGNILERFSAQQFPDLHSELNLSSLELGDSALYFCASSVVDRVSGELFFGEGSRLTVL.

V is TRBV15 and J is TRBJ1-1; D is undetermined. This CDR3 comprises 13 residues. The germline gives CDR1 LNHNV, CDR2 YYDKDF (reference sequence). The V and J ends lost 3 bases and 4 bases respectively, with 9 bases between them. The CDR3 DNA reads TGTGCCACCAGCAGGGACCGTCTCACTGAAGCTTTCTTT. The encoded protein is CATSRDRLTEAFF.

The DNA for the CDR3 is TGTGCCAGCAGCCCTGACAGCGACGGACGGAATGAGCAGTTCTTC. This sequence encodes CASSPDSDGRNEQFF. This rearrangement joins TRBV7-6 to TRBJ2-1, with a tentative D call TRBD1 (5 bases). Germline V lookup: CDR1 SGHVS, CDR2 FNYEAQ. CDR3 length equals 15 residues. V lost 5 bases and J lost 7, with 18 bases in between.